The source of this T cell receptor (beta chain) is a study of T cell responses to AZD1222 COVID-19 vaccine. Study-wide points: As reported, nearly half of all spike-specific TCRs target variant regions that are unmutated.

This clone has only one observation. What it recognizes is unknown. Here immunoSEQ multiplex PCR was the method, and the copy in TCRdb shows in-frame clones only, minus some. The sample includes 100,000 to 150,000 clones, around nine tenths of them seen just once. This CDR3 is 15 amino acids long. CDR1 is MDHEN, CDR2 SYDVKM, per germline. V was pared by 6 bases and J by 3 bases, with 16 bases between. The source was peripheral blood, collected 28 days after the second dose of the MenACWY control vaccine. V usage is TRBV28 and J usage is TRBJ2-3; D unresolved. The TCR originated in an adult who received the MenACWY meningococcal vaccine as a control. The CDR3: CASSRTPSGTDTQYF. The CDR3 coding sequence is TGTGCCAGCAGCCGAACCCCTTCAGGAACAGATACGCAGTATTTT.